This T cell receptor beta chain derives from a study of T cells after yellow fever vaccination. As concerns this clonotype: Its antigen is still unknown.

Study outcomes and limitations: CD4 and CD8 compartments shared a small share of clonotypes. Reappearing after the booster were most of the clones from primary vaccination (around 96% CD4, 85% to 90% CD8). Peaking faster, on day 5 versus 15, the secondary response was nonetheless weaker.

The CDR3 is 17 amino acids. CDR1 and CDR2 (germline): SGHVS, FQNEAQ. V lost 5 bases and J lost 0, with 17 bases in between. The 5'RACE template-switching step produced TCR cDNA and added a universal primer site and UMIs. One entry per CDR3 protein results from TCRdb running MiXCR on the 5' RACE reads. This table has some 350,000 distinct CDR3 sequences, approximately 5.7% appearing once. This clonotype originated in a man aged 25 to 45 who received the YFV17D yellow fever vaccine. Sequenced material: PBMCs, taken 5 days after the yellow fever booster vaccination. V gene TRBV7-8 combines with J gene TRBJ1-3; TRBD1 is a possible D gene (6 bases). Written as DNA, the CDR3 is TGTGCCAGCAGCCGCGGCAGGGGCGATATCTCTGGAAACACCATATATTTT. Protein: CASSRGRGDISGNTIYF.